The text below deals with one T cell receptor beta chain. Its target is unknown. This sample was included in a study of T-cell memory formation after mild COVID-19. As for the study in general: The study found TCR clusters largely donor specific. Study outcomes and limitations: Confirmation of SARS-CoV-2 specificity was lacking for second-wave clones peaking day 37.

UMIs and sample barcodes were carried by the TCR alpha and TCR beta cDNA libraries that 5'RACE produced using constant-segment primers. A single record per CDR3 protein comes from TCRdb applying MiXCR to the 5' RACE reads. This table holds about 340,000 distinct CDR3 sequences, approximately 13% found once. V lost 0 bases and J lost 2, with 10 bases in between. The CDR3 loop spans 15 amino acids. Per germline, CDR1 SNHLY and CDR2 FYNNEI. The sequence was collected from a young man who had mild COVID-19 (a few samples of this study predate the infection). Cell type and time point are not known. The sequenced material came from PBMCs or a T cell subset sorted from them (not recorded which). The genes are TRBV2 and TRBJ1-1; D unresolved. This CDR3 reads CASSEAPPKNTEAFF. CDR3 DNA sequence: TGTGCCAGCAGTGAAGCTCCACCAAAAAACACTGAAGCTTTCTTT.